This T cell receptor beta chain was observed in a study of identical twins. CDR1 and CDR2 (germline): MDHEN, SYDVKM. V was clipped by 4 bases and J by 3 bases, with 17 bases between them. The CDR3 covers 16 residues. This clonotype was picked up a small number of times. A single record per CDR3 protein comes from TCRdb applying MiXCR to the 5' RACE reads. The repertoire holds under 1 million distinct CDR3 sequences, roughly an eighth seen once, with 1.5% to 2% in the top ten. This sample also appeared in a second study, on yellow fever vaccine responses in identical twins.

Sample: PBMCs. The sequence was collected from a woman aged 18-29 years in good health. The chain carries TRBV28 and TRBJ2-3; possibly TRBD1 for D (6 bases). The DNA of the CDR3 is TGTGCCAGCAGTTACCCCTCTGGGGACACGACAGATACGCAGTATTTT. It encodes CASSYPSGDTTDTQYF.